This T cell receptor (beta chain) was documented in a study of T cell changes during pregnancy in multiple sclerosis. The table came from immunoSEQ multiplex PCR; TCRdb's copy has only in-frame clones and leaves some out. Among about 43,000 clones listed, approximately 91% were seen once. The V segment lost 0 bases and the J segment 3 bases; nucleotides outside the gene matches: 5. The CDR3 has 15 residues. CDR1 is SGHRS and CDR2 is YFSETQ in the germline V gene. The source of this sequence is a female donor with multiple sclerosis, enrolled in a pregnancy study. V and J are TRBV5-1 and TRBJ1-2; TRBD1 agrees at 7 bases. The specimen was PBMCs (not recorded whether the cells were cultured). The DNA of the CDR3 is TGCGCCAGCAGCTTGGGGCAGGGGGAGGACTATGGCTACACCTTC. Its translation: CASSLGQGEDYGYTF.